This record covers a single T cell receptor beta chain. Data came from immunoSEQ multiplex PCR; TCRdb stores just in-frame clones and leaves some out. The sample holds some 130,000 clones, about 92% seen once. The entry originates in a study of control samples from healthy donors and cancer patients. V was clipped by 5 bases and J by 11 bases; unmatched bases: 7. The CDR3 runs to 12 residues. Germline V gene sequence: CDR1 SGHNT, CDR2 YENEEA. Material for sequencing was blood. The clonotype comes from a woman between 45 and 65 years old in good health. This rearrangement joins TRBV11-3 to TRBJ1-1, with 8 bases matching TRBD1. The CDR3 spells CASSTGQGSAFF. The DNA of the CDR3 is TGTGCCAGCAGCACCGGACAGGGTAGTGCTTTCTTT.